This entry features one T cell receptor (beta chain) sequence. V lost 4 bases and J 1 base, leaving 13 bases between the germline ends. Germline V gene lookup returns CDR1 MNHEY and CDR2 SVGAGI. The CDR3 is 15 residues long. Clones were read by immunoSEQ multiplex PCR, and TCRdb kept only the in-frame ones, dropping some. The repertoire includes around 180,000 clones, roughly three quarters of them detected once, and roughly 17% sits in the top ten. The data were taken from a study of blood T cell repertoires in COVID-19. The rearrangement uses TRBV6-5 and TRBJ2-5; D unclear. Material: PBMCs or T cells enriched from blood (not recorded which). The TCR was taken from a woman between 45 and 60 years old with acute COVID-19. CDR3 residues: CASSSRSSLQETQYF. CDR3 nucleotide sequence: TGTGCCAGCAGTTCTCGGAGTAGCCTCCAAGAGACCCAGTACTTC.